These 30 T cell receptor beta chains share one sample of origin, sequenced in a study of early T cells in non-severe SARS-CoV-2 infection. TCRdb reprocessed the 5' RACE reads with MiXCR, giving one entry per CDR3 protein. Of around 77,000 distinct CDR3 sequences listed, approximately 5% are singletons. Material: whole blood, obtained at baseline. Receptor source: an adult who was a healthcare worker with PCR-confirmed SARS-CoV-2 infection or an uninfected control (not recorded which).

This chain uses TRBV3-1 with TRBJ1-2, with TRBD1 matching over 7 bases. This CDR3 comprises 13 residues. V was clipped by 6 bases and J by 8 bases; unmatched bases: 9. The germline gives CDR1 LGHDT, CDR2 YNNKEL (reference sequence). The CDR3 protein is CASRLGQNRGYTF. CDR3 coding DNA: TGTGCCAGCAGACTGGGACAGAATCGCGGCTACACCTTC.

In this sample, this clonotype turned up many times. The chain carries TRBV20-1 and TRBJ2-7, with D possibly being TRBD1 (5 bases). Germline lookup yields CDR1 DFQATT and CDR2 SNEGSKA (reference sequence). The germline V and J ends were trimmed by 0 bases and 1 base, with 13 bases remaining between them. There are 15 residues in the CDR3. CDR3 in DNA: TGCAGTGCTAGAGATCTTAGACAGTCATCCTACGAGCAGTACTTC. It codes for CSARDLRQSSYEQYF.

Ten or more counts support this clonotype. This chain links TRBV28 with TRBJ2-7; D is unclear. The CDR3 has 15 residues. The V and J ends lost 4 bases and 7 bases respectively, with 20 bases between them. Germline V lookup: CDR1 MDHEN, CDR2 SYDVKM. The CDR3 sequence is CASSSPSRRLGEQYF. The DNA for the CDR3 is TGTGCCAGCAGTTCGCCATCTCGACGTTTGGGGGAGCAGTACTTC.

This clonotype was seen ten or more times. V usage is TRBV7-6 and J usage is TRBJ2-7; TRBD1 agrees at 10 bases. This CDR3 region has 16 residues. Germline V lookup: CDR1 SGHVS, CDR2 FNYEAQ. V dropped 0 bases and J dropped 5; count of bases not matched to a gene: 7. Here the CDR3 DNA reads TGTGCCAGCAGCTTAGCTTCCGGGACAGGGGTCCACGAGCAGTACTTC. Residues: CASSLASGTGVHEQYF.

This clonotype occurred a few times. The rearrangement links TRBV7-6 to TRBJ1-4, with TRBD1 identical over 8 bases. With V trimmed by 2 bases and J by 3 bases, 5 bases remained unmatched. The CDR3 runs 16 residues. CDR1 and CDR2 (germline): SGHVS, FNYEAQ. CDR3 amino acids: CASSLRMGQANEKLFF. The CDR3 bases are TGTGCCAGCAGCTTAAGAATGGGACAGGCTAATGAAAAACTGTTTTTT.

This clonotype was counted a single time. This could be a read error, since a much larger clone is one nucleotide away. The rearrangement links TRBV27 to TRBJ2-7, with 7 bases matching TRBD2. Germline lookup yields CDR1 MNHEY and CDR2 SMNVEV (reference sequence). The CDR3 contains 15 residues. CDR3 DNA: TGTGTCAGCAGCCTGGTTGGGGGAGGGCCCTACGAGCAGTACTTC. The encoded protein is CVSSLVGGGPYEQYF.

This clonotype was seen at least ten times. The chain joins TRBV2 to TRBJ1-6, with 8 bases aligning to TRBD1. Trimming cost V 8 bases and J 5 bases; bases outside gene matches: 11. The CDR3 consists of 16 residues. Looked up from germline, CDR1 is SNHLY and CDR2 is FYNNEI. The CDR3 spells CASVAGRTGNNSPLHF. The CDR3 bases are TGTGCCAGCGTTGCGGGAAGGACAGGGAATAATTCACCCCTCCACTTT.

This clonotype was observed a few times. The CDR3 loop reads CASSQDLIGQALHF. The CDR3 DNA is TGTGCCAGCAGCCAAGATCTTATTGGCCAGGCGCTTCACTTT. The chain carries TRBV3-1 and TRBJ1-6; no definite D call. Germline CDR1 is LGHDT and CDR2 is YNNKEL (reference sequence). Trimming pared 0 bases from V and 19 bases from J, leaving 19 bases between. This CDR3 region has 14 residues.

The table lists this clonotype with a few counts. The gene calls are TRBV30 and TRBJ1-2; no definite D call. In germline, CDR1 is GTSNPN, CDR2 SVGIG (reference sequence). V lost 1 base and J lost 5, with 8 bases in between. The CDR3 spans 12 residues. The CDR3 nucleotides read TGTGCCTGGAGTGGGAGATCGTATGGCTACACCTTC. Its translation is CAWSGRSYGYTF.

The V gene is TRBV27, the J gene TRBJ1-5; D remains unclear. This CDR3 contains 15 residues. The germline gives CDR1 MNHEY, CDR2 SMNVEV (reference sequence). V shed 6 bases and J shed 4 bases, with 16 bases lying between them. The CDR3 DNA is TGTGCCAGCAGCCCACAAAATGCCAGGAATCAGCCCCAGCATTTT. This sequence encodes CASSPQNARNQPQHF.

This clonotype was seen a handful of times. The chain has TRBV6-6 and TRBJ1-1; D is uncertain. Germline CDR1 and CDR2: MNHNY and SVGAGI (reference sequence). The CDR3 has 11 amino acids. V lost 6 bases and J lost 11, with 13 bases in between. As DNA, the CDR3 is TGTGCCAGCAGGCTGACGGCAGTCGCTTTCTTT. This codes for CASRLTAVAFF.

This clonotype was seen ten or more times. J is TRBJ2-7 and V is TRBV9, with D perhaps matching TRBD1 (6 bases). V shed 2 bases and J shed 3 bases, with 18 bases lying between them. The CDR3 has 16 residues. CDR1 SGDLS and CDR2 YYNGEE come from the germline V gene. The CDR3 DNA reads TGTGCCAGCAGCGTGAACCCCGGGACATTGATCTACGAGCAGTACTTC. This translates into CASSVNPGTLIYEQYF.

This clonotype was detected ten times or more. The gene calls are TRBV5-1 and TRBJ1-1, with D possibly being TRBD1 (5 bases). V dropped 5 bases and J dropped 0 bases, with 14 bases sitting between them. Germline V gene sequence: CDR1 SGHRS, CDR2 YFSETQ. The CDR3 is 15 amino acids. The CDR3 here is CASRQGEYMNTEAFF. CDR3 DNA: TGCGCCAGCAGGCAAGGGGAATACATGAACACTGAAGCTTTCTTT.

In its sample, this clonotype was seen many times. V and J are TRBV7-3 and TRBJ2-2; D not resolved. The ends were cut back, 0 bases at V and 0 bases at J, with 5 bases in the middle. Germline lookup yields CDR1 SGHTA and CDR2 FQGTGA. The CDR3 runs 15 residues. The CDR3 DNA sequence: TGTGCCAGCAGCTTAACGTCAACGAACACCGGGGAGCTGTTTTTT. Its protein is CASSLTSTNTGELFF.

The chain employs TRBV3-1 and TRBJ2-2; 7 nucleotides line up with TRBD1. Germline lookup yields CDR1 LGHDT and CDR2 YNNKEL (reference sequence). The CDR3 runs 17 residues. Losses at the gene ends were 1 base for V and 3 bases for J; bases not matched to a gene: 8. The CDR3 DNA follows: TGTGCCAGCAGCCAAGTTAGGGGGACAGCATACACCGGGGAGCTGTTTTTT. Translating it yields CASSQVRGTAYTGELFF. Combining the CDR3 with reference TRBV3-1 and TRBJ2-2 gives the whole variable domain DTAVSQTPKYLVTQMGNDKSIKCEQNLGHDTMYWYKQDSKKFLKIMFSYNNKELIINETVPNRFSPKSPDKAHLNLHINSLELGDSAVYFCASSQVRGTAYTGELFFGEGSRLTVL.

This clonotype has just a few counts. This chain uses TRBV7-9 with TRBJ1-1, with 7 nucleotides matching TRBD1. The CDR3 totals 15 residues. Germline CDR1 reads SEHNR; CDR2 reads FQNEAQ (reference sequence). The junction had 2 bases not matched to a gene; V was cut back by 1 base and J by 0 bases. The chain's CDR3 is CASSLVGQVNTEAFF. The CDR3 DNA reads TGTGCCAGCAGCTTAGTTGGACAGGTGAACACTGAAGCTTTCTTT.

This clonotype was found many times. The chain recombines TRBV5-1 with TRBJ2-5; 8 nucleotides line up with TRBD1. Germline CDR1 reads SGHRS; CDR2 reads YFSETQ. CDR3 length: 14 residues. Unmatched junction bases numbered 5, after V lost 3 bases and J lost 4 bases. This chain's CDR3 is CASSSATGGETQYF. The CDR3 nucleotides read TGCGCCAGCAGCTCGGCCACAGGGGGAGAGACCCAGTACTTC.

The sample holds many counts of this clonotype. This chain links TRBV18 with TRBJ1-1; unclear D gene. Trimming took 3 bases from V and 2 from J, leaving 13 bases between them. The germline gives CDR1 KGHSH, CDR2 LQKENI. The CDR3 has 15 residues. For the CDR3, the DNA is TGTGCCAGCTCACCCCTGAGGGTAGCAAACACTGAAGCTTTCTTT. Its protein product is CASSPLRVANTEAFF.

This clonotype was seen ten or more times. V gene TRBV19 combines with J gene TRBJ2-3, with 14 bases identical to TRBD2. CDR3 length: 18 amino acids. The junction had 8 bases not matched to a gene; V was cut back by 5 bases and J by 1 base. Looked up from germline, CDR1 is LNHDA and CDR2 is SQIVND (reference sequence). CDR3 coding DNA: TGTGCCAGTAGTCCCTCGGGACTAGCGGGAGCCGGCACAGATACGCAGTATTTT. It is translated as CASSPSGLAGAGTDTQYF.

This clonotype came up a few times. J is TRBJ2-3 and V is TRBV4-2; 9 positions match TRBD2. V was clipped by 4 bases and J by 4 bases; unmatched bases: 6. Germline CDR1 LGHNA, CDR2 YNFKEQ. The CDR3 covers 15 residues. CDR3 sequence (DNA): TGTGCCAGCAGCCGAAAGATAGCGGGAGCAGATACGCAGTATTTT. It encodes CASSRKIAGADTQYF.

As concerns this clonotype: Germline and junction disagree at one end, which may indicate a read error. This chain uses TRBV19 with TRBJ2-1; no firm D call. The CDR3 is 14 amino acids. The germline gives CDR1 LNHDA, CDR2 SQIVND (reference sequence). The CDR3 loop reads CATRKAPNHNEQIF. The CDR3 bases are TGTGCCACCAGGAAGGCGCCAAACCACAATGAGCAGATCTTC.

This clonotype occurred once. The chain joins TRBV20-1 to TRBJ2-5, with 11 bases aligning to TRBD2. Germline assignment: CDR1 DFQATT and CDR2 SNEGSKA (reference sequence). Trimming took 3 bases from V and 4 from J; bases not matched to a gene: 10. The CDR3 is 16 residues long. CDR3 DNA: TGCAGTGCTAGGTACTATAGCGGGAGGGCCGGAGAGACCCAGTACTTC. It codes for CSARYYSGRAGETQYF.

The chain recombines TRBV28 with TRBJ1-1; a possible D gene is TRBD1 (5 bases). The V end was cut by 7 bases, the J end by 6 bases, with 18 bases between. The CDR3 is 14 amino acids. The germline V gene encodes CDR1 MDHEN and CDR2 SYDVKM. CDR3 DNA: TGTGCCAGCACCCTAGGGGTCCGGGCGCCTGAAGCTTTCTTT. Protein sequence: CASTLGVRAPEAFF.

This sequence joins TRBV20-1 and TRBJ2-1, with 8 bases fitting TRBD2. The germline gives CDR1 DFQATT, CDR2 SNEGSKA (reference sequence). This CDR3 is built from 14 residues. Trimming took 6 bases from V and 2 from J; bases not matched to a gene: 6. CDR3 loop: CSAPDGRAYNEQFF. The CDR3 nucleotides read TGCAGTGCCCCGGACGGGAGGGCCTACAATGAGCAGTTCTTC.

This clonotype was found a few times. The chain uses TRBV7-9 and TRBJ1-2; TRBD1 matches 8 bases. The CDR3 contains 15 residues. Germline CDR1 reads SEHNR; CDR2 reads FQNEAQ (reference sequence). The trim removed 5 bases at V and 3 bases at J, leaving 8 bases unmatched. The chain's CDR3 is CASSTPGQGDYGYTF. DNA for the CDR3: TGTGCCAGCAGCACTCCTGGACAGGGAGACTATGGCTACACCTTC.

This clonotype was counted a few times. The chain is built from TRBV18 and TRBJ2-5; TRBD1 matches at 8 bases. Germline CDR1 reads KGHSH; CDR2 reads LQKENI. V shed 6 bases, J shed 7 bases, and the junction held 10 bases outside the gene matches. The CDR3 is made up of 14 amino acids. CDR3 sequence (DNA): TGTGCCAGCTCGCGAGATGGACAGGGTGGGACCCAGTACTTC. As protein: CASSRDGQGGTQYF.

V usage is TRBV29-1 and J usage is TRBJ1-1; D remains unclear. The V end was cut by 1 base, the J end by 4 bases, with 13 bases between. The germline V gene encodes CDR1 SQVTM and CDR2 ANQGSEA. The CDR3 loop spans 14 amino acids. In nucleotides, the CDR3 is TGCAGCGTTGAAGCGGGTCCTGTAGGCACTGAAGCTTTCTTT. This gives the protein CSVEAGPVGTEAFF.

This chain joins TRBV27 and TRBJ2-2; D might be TRBD1 (6 bases). The CDR3 length is 14 residues. From germline, CDR1 is MNHEY and CDR2 SMNVEV (reference sequence). Between the trimmed V and J ends, which lost 3 bases and 6 bases, there was a span of 11 bases. The CDR3 bases are TGTGCCAGCAGTTTGGGGGCAAGGCCCGGGGAGCTGTTTTTT. Protein sequence: CASSLGARPGELFF.

This clonotype was picked up a small number of times. CDR3 coding DNA: TGTGCCAGCAGTTCCTTTATCGGACAGGGGATATATGGCTACACCTTC. Translated: CASSSFIGQGIYGYTF. This sequence joins TRBV28 and TRBJ1-2, with 9 positions matching TRBD1. V shed 4 bases, J shed 5 bases, and the junction held 11 bases outside the gene matches. This CDR3 contains 16 residues. Germline lookup yields CDR1 MDHEN and CDR2 SYDVKM.

The chain employs TRBV11-2 and TRBJ2-3; D remains ambiguous. The CDR3 is 12 amino acids. V lost 6 bases and J 7 bases, leaving 11 bases between the germline ends. Germline V gene sequence: CDR1 SGHAT, CDR2 FQNNGV. The CDR3, as DNA: TGTGCCAGCAGTCCTCTGCGGAATACGCAGTATTTT. It is translated as CASSPLRNTQYF.